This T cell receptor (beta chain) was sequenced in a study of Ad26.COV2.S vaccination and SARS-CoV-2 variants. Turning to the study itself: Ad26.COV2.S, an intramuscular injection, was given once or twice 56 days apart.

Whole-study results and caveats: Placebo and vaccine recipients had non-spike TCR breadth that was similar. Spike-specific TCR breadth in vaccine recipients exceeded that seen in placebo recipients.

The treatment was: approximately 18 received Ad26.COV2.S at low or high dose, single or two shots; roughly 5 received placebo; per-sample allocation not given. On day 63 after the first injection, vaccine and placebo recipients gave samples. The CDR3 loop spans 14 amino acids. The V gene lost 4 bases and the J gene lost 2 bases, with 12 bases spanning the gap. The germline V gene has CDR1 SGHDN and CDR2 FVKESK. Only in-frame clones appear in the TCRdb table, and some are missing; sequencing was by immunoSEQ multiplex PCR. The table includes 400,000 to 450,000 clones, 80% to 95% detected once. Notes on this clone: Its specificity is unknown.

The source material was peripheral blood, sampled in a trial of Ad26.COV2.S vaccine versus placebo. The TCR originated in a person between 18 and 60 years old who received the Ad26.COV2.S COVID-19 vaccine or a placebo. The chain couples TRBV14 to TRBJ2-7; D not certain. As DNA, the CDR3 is TGTGCCAGCAGCCTAAATCTCCGTACCTACGAGCAGTACTTC. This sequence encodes CASSLNLRTYEQYF.